This T cell receptor beta chain came from a study of cytomegalovirus exposure and HLA in healthy donors. In the PCR, 60 Vbeta and 13 Jbeta primers were used. Clones were read by immunoSEQ multiplex PCR, and TCRdb kept only the in-frame ones, dropping some. This repertoire shows some 150,000 clones, roughly 83% found once; its top ten account for 3.5%. The germline V gene has CDR1 SGDLS and CDR2 YYNGEE. The CDR3 extends over 13 amino acids. The J segment lost 3 bases and the V segment lost 6 bases, leaving 5 bases of the junction unmatched. The clonotype originates from a human donor in good health. Sequencing was performed on PBMCs. This chain uses TRBV9 with TRBJ1-2; 7 bases align to TRBD1. The CDR3 DNA is TGTGCCAGCAACAGGGGAATAGACTATGGCTACACCTTC. Translating it yields CASNRGIDYGYTF.